The present T cell receptor (beta chain) was sequenced within a study of blood T cell repertoires in COVID-19. Looking at the study overall: Acute and convalescent COVID-19 samples came from the United States, Italy and Spain. T cells, B-cell-depleted T cells, or PBMCs supplied cDNA or gDNA.

Sequencing was performed with immunoSEQ multiplex PCR; in TCRdb, only in-frame clones are kept and a portion is missing. Here the sample spans 150,000 to 200,000 clones, about 85% being singletons. The material sequenced was peripheral blood. This TCR was sampled from a man between 65 and 85 years old who had recovered from COVID-19.

The CDR3 sequence is CASSLSTGRSNYGYTF. In DNA, the CDR3 is TGCGCCAGCAGCTTGTCGACAGGGAGGAGTAACTATGGCTACACCTTC. J is TRBJ1-2 and V is TRBV5-1; 7 bases fit TRBD1. Unmatched junction bases numbered 7, after V lost 1 base and J lost 1 base. The CDR3 runs 16 residues. Germline loops: CDR1 SGHRS, CDR2 YFSETQ.